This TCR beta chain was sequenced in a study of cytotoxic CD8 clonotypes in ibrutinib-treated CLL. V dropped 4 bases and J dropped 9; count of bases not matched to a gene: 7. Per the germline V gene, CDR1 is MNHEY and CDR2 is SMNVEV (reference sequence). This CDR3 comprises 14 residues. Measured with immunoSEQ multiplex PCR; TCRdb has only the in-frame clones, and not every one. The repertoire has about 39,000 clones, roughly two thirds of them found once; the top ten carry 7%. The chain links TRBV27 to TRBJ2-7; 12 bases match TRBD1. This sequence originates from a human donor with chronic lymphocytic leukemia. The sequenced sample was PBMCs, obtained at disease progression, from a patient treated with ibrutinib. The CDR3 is CASSWGQGASGQYF. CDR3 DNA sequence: TGTGCCAGCAGTTGGGGACAGGGGGCGTCGGGGCAGTACTTC.